Listed here are 24 T cell receptor beta chains from one sample, sequenced in a study of T cells in Graves' hyperthyroidism and ophthalmopathy. Authors of the study amplified TCR beta CDR3 regions from RNA transcripts. The HTBI primer set served for first-round RT-PCR of the TCR CDR3. MiXCR, applied by TCRdb to the multiplex PCR reads, yields one record per CDR3 protein. Among hundreds of thousands of distinct CDR3 sequences listed, around a quarter were seen once. The sample taken for sequencing was blood. These receptors came from a man in his fifties with Graves' hyperthyroidism.

The chain carries TRBV24-1 and TRBJ2-5; tentative D call: TRBD2 (6 bases). V lost 5 bases, J lost 5 bases, and 14 bases lay in between. Germline V CDR1 and CDR2: KGHDR, SFDVKD. The length of the CDR3 is 14 residues. Here the CDR3 reads CATSGGGLGETQYF. The CDR3 nucleotides are TGTGCCACCAGTGGAGGAGGGCTTGGGGAGACCCAGTACTTC.

This clonotype was observed a few times. This CDR3 is CASTPDRDQPQHF. As DNA, the CDR3 is TGTGCCAGCACCCCGGACAGGGATCAGCCCCAGCATTTT. J is TRBJ1-5 and V is TRBV2, with TRBD1 matching over 8 bases. The V segment lost 7 bases and the J segment 5 bases; nucleotides outside the gene matches: 4. The CDR3 runs to 13 residues. Germline CDR1 and CDR2: SNHLY and FYNNEI.

This chain links TRBV3-1 with TRBJ2-5; D not resolved. CDR3 length equals 14 residues. Germline loops: CDR1 LGHDT, CDR2 YNNKEL (reference sequence). V gave up 1 base and J gave up 7 bases, with 13 bases separating them. CDR3 bases: TGTGCCAGCAGCCAAGCTGGCAGAAAAGGGACCCAGTACTTC. This translates into CASSQAGRKGTQYF.

Comment on this clonotype: Given a much more abundant clone one base away, this may be a read error. This chain uses TRBV11-3 with TRBJ2-1; either TRBD1 or TRBD2 may fit D (5 bases each). The CDR3 loop spans 15 amino acids. CDR1 and CDR2 from the germline V gene are SGHNT and YENEEA. CDR3 sequence: CAGSLGQGPYNEQFF. CDR3 DNA: TGTGCCGGCAGCTTGGGTCAGGGACCCTACAATGAGCAGTTCTTC. Drawing the rest from reference TRBV11-3 and TRBJ2-1, the complete variable domain is EAGVVQSPRYKIIEKKQPVAFWCNPISGHNTLYWYLQNLGQGPELLIRYENEEAVDDSQLPKDRFSAERLKGVDSTLKIQPAELGDSAVYLCAGSLGQGPYNEQFFGPGTRLTVL.

This clonotype appeared many times. The chain links TRBV3-1 to TRBJ1-1; 8 nucleotides match TRBD1. V lost 4 bases to trimming and J lost 1 base; unmatched junction nucleotides: 2. The CDR3 covers 14 residues. The germline CDR1 and CDR2 sequences are LGHDT and YNNKEL (reference sequence). The CDR3: CASSRQGSNTEAFF. Written as DNA, the CDR3 is TGTGCCAGCAGCCGACAGGGGTCGAACACTGAAGCTTTCTTT.

This clonotype was seen more than once but under ten times. The rearrangement uses TRBV5-1 and TRBJ2-1, with 8 bases fitting TRBD1. V lost 0 bases to trimming and J lost 6 bases; unmatched junction nucleotides: 2. CDR1 and CDR2 (germline): SGHRS, YFSETQ. The length of the CDR3 is 14 residues. In DNA form, the CDR3 reads TGCGCCAGCAGCTTGGAGCAGGGGGCCAATGAGCAGTTCTTC. It encodes CASSLEQGANEQFF.

This clonotype was seen repeatedly, ten times or more. The chain joins TRBV29-1 to TRBJ1-1; D unclear. Germline V lookup: CDR1 SQVTM, CDR2 ANQGSEA. Trimming took off 7 bases at V and 4 bases at J, with 19 bases between the two ends. The CDR3 sequence is 14 residues long. The CDR3 reads CSAHLRTVGTEAFF. The DNA of the CDR3 is TGCAGCGCCCACCTTAGGACGGTCGGCACTGAAGCTTTCTTT.

This clonotype was recorded a few times. The J gene is TRBJ2-7, the V gene TRBV7-3, with D hard to call. The CDR3 spans 13 residues. V lost 6 bases, J lost 0 bases, and 9 bases lay in between. CDR1 and CDR2 from the germline V gene are SGHTA and FQGTGA. For the CDR3, the DNA is TGTGCCAGCAGGTTGACCGACTCCTACGAGCAGTACTTC. Translating it yields CASRLTDSYEQYF.

A few counts support this clonotype. CDR3 in amino acids: CASSSHYQGAEQYF. The CDR3 nucleotides read TGTGCCAGCAGCTCCCACTATCAGGGGGCCGAGCAGTACTTC. This chain joins TRBV7-2 and TRBJ2-7; 8 nucleotides agree with TRBD1. Germline loops: CDR1 SGHTA, CDR2 FQGNSA. This CDR3 has 14 residues. V trimming: 4 bases; J trimming: 6 bases; junction bases outside the gene matches: 8.

This clonotype was seen ten or more times. The V and J genes are TRBV20-1 and TRBJ2-3, with 14 bases matching TRBD2. After removal of 1 base from V and 3 bases from J, the junction contained 6 bases not matched to a gene. Germline V CDR1 and CDR2: DFQATT, SNEGSKA (reference sequence). CDR3 length: 17 residues. The CDR3: CSARGDWTSGGTDTQYF. CDR3 DNA sequence: TGCAGTGCTAGAGGGGACTGGACTAGCGGGGGGACAGATACGCAGTATTTT.

This clonotype was counted only a few times. V and J are TRBV28 and TRBJ2-7; 7 positions match TRBD2. Germline CDR1 and CDR2: MDHEN and SYDVKM. The ends lost 3 bases at V and 5 bases at J; junction bases unmatched: 7. CDR3 size: 14 residues. CDR3 sequence (DNA): TGTGCCAGCAGTTTCGCGGGAGCTAGTAACGAGCAGTACTTC. Encoded protein: CASSFAGASNEQYF.

This chain joins TRBV5-1 and TRBJ2-3; D is possibly TRBD2 (5 bases). This CDR3 comprises 14 residues. V dropped 7 bases and J dropped 1 base, with 13 bases sitting between them. Germline-derived CDR1 and CDR2 are SGHRS and YFSETQ. The CDR3 sequence: CASEETTRTDTQYF. CDR3 bases: TGCGCCAGCGAAGAGACTACTCGCACAGATACGCAGTATTTT.

At least ten counts were recorded for this clonotype. The chain is built from TRBV11-3 and TRBJ2-5; the D gene is possibly TRBD1 (6 bases). Trimming shortened V by 5 bases and J by 3 bases, and 13 bases separated the two germline ends. Per the germline V gene, CDR1 is SGHNT and CDR2 is YENEEA. This CDR3 spans 14 amino acids. The CDR3 spells CASSTGWGKETQYF. The CDR3 coding sequence is TGTGCCAGCAGCACAGGGTGGGGGAAAGAGACCCAGTACTTC.

The sample holds a few counts of this clonotype. This chain connects TRBV4-1 to TRBJ2-7; D tentatively reads TRBD1 or TRBD2 (5 bases each). The CDR3 runs to 15 residues. V lost 4 bases and J 0 bases, leaving 13 bases between the germline ends. Germline CDR1 is MGHRA and CDR2 is YSYEKL. The CDR3 DNA reads TGCGCCAGCAGCCCCGAGCCGGGGACCTCCTACGAGCAGTACTTC. It translates to CASSPEPGTSYEQYF.

The rearrangement links TRBV5-1 to TRBJ2-1; tentatively, D is TRBD2 (6 bases). The CDR3 is 16 amino acids. Trimming left V 4 bases short and J 0 bases short, with 14 bases between. The germline gives CDR1 SGHRS, CDR2 YFSETQ. CDR3 nucleotides: TGCGCCAGCAGCACCCGACTAGGGAGCTCCTACAATGAGCAGTTCTTC. This translates into CASSTRLGSSYNEQFF.

The V gene is TRBV29-1, the J gene TRBJ2-5; 8 nucleotides align to TRBD2. The CDR3 spans 15 residues. The germline V gene has CDR1 SQVTM and CDR2 ANQGSEA. V was clipped by 5 bases and J by 4 bases; unmatched bases: 12. The CDR3: CSVQISGIRGETQYF. DNA of the CDR3: TGCAGCGTTCAGATTAGCGGGATCAGGGGAGAGACCCAGTACTTC.

This clonotype came up once. The V gene is TRBV24-1, the J gene TRBJ1-5, with TRBD1 identical over 9 bases. Per germline, CDR1 KGHDR and CDR2 SFDVKD. J was trimmed by 4 bases and V by 2 bases; bases with no gene match: 5. This CDR3 spans 16 amino acids. This CDR3 is CATSDSTGGWNQPQHF. The CDR3 nucleotides are TGTGCCACCAGTGATTCTACAGGGGGCTGGAATCAGCCCCAGCATTTT.

The V call is TRBV5-1, the J call TRBJ2-3, with a tentative D call TRBD2 (7 bases). The length of the CDR3 is 15 residues. V gave up 4 bases and J gave up 2 bases, with 14 bases separating them. In germline, CDR1 is SGHRS, CDR2 YFSETQ. CDR3 sequence reads: CASSRGGHNTDTQYF. In DNA form, the CDR3 reads TGCGCCAGCAGCAGGGGGGGACACAACACAGATACGCAGTATTTT. Full variable domain (rest looked up from reference TRBV5-1 and TRBJ2-3): KAGVTQTPRYLIKTRGQQVTLSCSPISGHRSVSWYQQTPGQGLQFLFEYFSETQRNKGNFPGRFSGRQFSNSRSEMNVSTLELGDSALYLCASSRGGHNTDTQYFGPGTRLTVL.

There are a few counts of this clonotype. The genes are TRBV10-3 and TRBJ2-2, with D perhaps assigned TRBD1 or TRBD2 (5 bases each). The CDR3 runs to 15 residues. Germline V CDR1 and CDR2: ENHRY, SYGVKD. V lost 2 bases and J lost 2, with 9 bases in between. CDR3 amino acids: CAISEEGKNTGELFF. CDR3 nucleotide sequence: TGTGCCATCAGTGAGGAGGGGAAAAACACCGGGGAGCTGTTTTTT.

The V call is TRBV2, the J call TRBJ2-1, with 10 bases aligning to TRBD2. CDR1 is SNHLY and CDR2 is FYNNEI in the germline V gene. V gave up 4 bases and J gave up 2 bases; unmatched junction bases: 5. CDR3 length: 16 amino acids. In nucleotides, the CDR3 is TGTGCCAGCAGTGGACGGACTAGCGGTCCCTACAATGAGCAGTTCTTC. Translation gives CASSGRTSGPYNEQFF.

The J gene is TRBJ2-7, the V gene TRBV12-5; TRBD1 matches at 7 bases. With 6 bases clipped from V and 2 bases from J, the junction kept 7 bases outside the gene matches. The CDR3 extends over 14 amino acids. Germline V lookup: CDR1 LGHNT, CDR2 FRNRAP. The CDR3 loop is CASGGTGTAYEQYF. The CDR3 nucleotides read TGTGCTAGTGGGGGGACCGGGACAGCCTACGAGCAGTACTTC.

This sequence joins TRBV5-1 and TRBJ1-3, with D maybe TRBD1 (5 bases). Per germline, CDR1 SGHRS and CDR2 YFSETQ. The CDR3 has 15 residues. V dropped 0 bases and J dropped 1 base, with 8 bases sitting between them. The CDR3 DNA follows: TGCGCCAGCAGCTTGGGTCCAGGGTCTGGAAACACCATATATTTT. Residues: CASSLGPGSGNTIYF. The whole variable domain, remainder taken from reference TRBV5-1 and TRBJ1-3, is KAGVTQTPRYLIKTRGQQVTLSCSPISGHRSVSWYQQTPGQGLQFLFEYFSETQRNKGNFPGRFSGRQFSNSRSEMNVSTLELGDSALYLCASSLGPGSGNTIYFGEGSWLTVV.

This clonotype showed up many times. This chain uses TRBV7-3 with TRBJ2-1, with 9 bases fitting TRBD2. Germline CDR1 and CDR2: SGHTA and FQGTGA. V lost 5 bases to trimming and J lost 9 bases; unmatched junction nucleotides: 11. This CDR3 contains 15 residues. The CDR3 is CASSQIAGENAEQFF. CDR3 nucleotides: TGTGCCAGCAGCCAAATAGCGGGAGAAAATGCTGAGCAGTTCTTC. Full variable domain (remainder filled in from reference TRBV7-3 and TRBJ2-1): GAGVSQTPSNKVTEKGKYVELRCDPISGHTALYWYRQSLGQGPEFLIYFQGTGAADDSGLPNDRFFAVRPEGSVSTLKIQRTERGDSAVYLCASSQIAGENAEQFFGPGTRLTVL.

The V and J genes are TRBV30 and TRBJ2-2; 7 nucleotides agree with TRBD2. The CDR3 is 15 amino acids. The trim removed 1 base at V and 2 bases at J, leaving 4 bases unmatched. Germline V gene data show CDR1 as GTSNPN and CDR2 as SVGIG (reference sequence). The CDR3 DNA follows: TGTGCCTGGAGTGGTACTAGCGACAACACCGGGGAGCTGTTTTTT. It translates to CAWSGTSDNTGELFF.